Listed below are T cell receptor beta chains from one sample, sequenced in a study of T cell responses to AZD1222 COVID-19 vaccine. Using immunoSEQ multiplex PCR, the repertoire was profiled, and TCRdb retains in-frame clones only, with some absent. Seen here are some 83,000 clones, over 80% observed once, and the top ten hold around 6%. Sequences were derived from peripheral blood, sampled on day 0 of AZD1222 vaccination. These receptors originate from an adult in good health. Each CDR3 is given with its conserved first and last residue. A D gene is named only where the DNA matches it firmly. For some rows the clone size is stated as once, few or many, or as a class when expanded; others skip it.

D gene | J gene | V gene | clone size | CDR3 protein | CDR3 DNA
NA | TRBJ1-1 | TRBV14 | NA | CASSQITEAFF | TGTGCCAGCAGCCAAATCACTGAAGCTTTCTTT
TRBD1 | TRBJ2-1 | TRBV5-1 | NA | CASGLQKWTGFTNEQFF | TGCGCCAGCGGTCTCCAAAAGTGGACAGGATTTACCAATGAGCAGTTCTTC
TRBD2 | TRBJ2-3 | TRBV6-4 | NA | CASSDSGSGGFSTDTQYF | TGTGCCAGCAGTGACTCTGGTAGCGGGGGCTTTAGCACAGATACGCAGTATTTT
NA | TRBJ2-3 | TRBV6-4 | NA | CASSDKGDCTDTQYF | TGTGCCAGCAGTGATAAGGGCGATTGCACAGATACGCAGTATTTT
NA | TRBJ1-3 | TRBV11-2 | NA | CASSTRTLGNTIYF | TGTGCCAGCAGCACCCGGACATTAGGAAACACCATATATTTT
TRBD1 | TRBJ1-1 | TRBV18 | NA | CASSADRMNTEAFF | TGTGCCAGCTCCGCGGACAGGATGAACACTGAAGCTTTCTTT
TRBD1 | TRBJ2-7 | TRBV7-8 | few | CASSPGRQGHREQYF | TGTGCCAGCAGCCCGGGGAGACAGGGACATCGTGAGCAGTACTTC
NA | TRBJ1-1 | TRBV4-1 | NA | CASSQEPYRDTEAFF | TGCGCCAGCAGCCAAGAACCTTACCGGGACACTGAAGCTTTCTTT
NA | TRBJ1-1 | TRBV3-1/TRBV3-2 | NA | CASSQAREAFF | TGTGCCAGCAGCCAAGCGCGGGAAGCTTTCTTT
TRBD1 | TRBJ1-2 | TRBV29-1 | once | CSVPGPGGGVHGYTF | TGCAGCGTTCCGGGACCAGGGGGCGGGGTTCATGGCTACACCTTC
NA | TRBJ1-2 | TRBV7-9 | NA | CASSGNRVSNYGYTF | TGTGCCAGCAGCGGAAACAGGGTTAGTAACTATGGCTACACCTTC
NA | TRBJ1-2 | TRBV12-5 | NA | CASGKGSFLTGYTF | TGTGCTAGTGGCAAGGGGAGTTTTTTAACTGGCTACACCTTC
NA | TRBJ1-1 | TRBV7-2 | NA | CASSLARGGGTEAFF | TGTGCCAGCAGCTTAGCTCGGGGAGGGGGCACTGAAGCTTTCTTT
NA | TRBJ2-7 | TRBV7-9 | NA | CASTVSPPGTYEQYF | TGTGCCAGCACCGTAAGCCCTCCGGGGACCTACGAGCAGTACTTC
NA | TRBJ1-1 | TRBV29-1 | NA | CSVPRAFMGTEAFF | TGCAGCGTTCCCCGAGCCTTCATGGGCACTGAAGCTTTCTTT
NA | TRBJ1-5 | TRBV6-5 | NA | CASSYSRDSNQPQHF | TGTGCCAGCAGTTACTCCCGAGATAGCAATCAGCCCCAGCATTTT
NA | TRBJ2-1 | TRBV28 | few | CASTTNPPNEQFF | TGTGCCAGCACCACTAATCCCCCCAATGAGCAGTTCTTC
TRBD1 | TRBJ2-7 | TRBV6-5 | NA | CASSYTGDHEQYF | TGTGCCAGCAGTTACACAGGGGACCACGAGCAGTACTTC
NA | TRBJ2-7 | TRBV7-9 | NA | CASSLRELSSYEQYF | TGTGCCAGCAGCTTAAGGGAGTTGAGTAGCTACGAGCAGTACTTC
NA | TRBJ2-1 | TRBV24-1 | NA | CATSLGTAPYQQFF | TGTGCCACCAGTTTAGGGACGGCTCCGTATCAGCAGTTCTTC
TRBD2 | TRBJ2-1 | TRBV4-1 | NA | CASSSPRGGGENEQFF | TGCGCCAGCAGCTCCCCCCGCGGGGGAGGCGAGAATGAGCAGTTCTTC
NA | TRBJ2-7 | TRBV4-3 | NA | CASSQERSGGSYEQYF | TGCGCCAGCAGCCAAGAGAGGTCTGGGGGCTCCTACGAGCAGTACTTC
TRBD1 | TRBJ1-1 | TRBV6-5 | NA | CASSYATRTGTFF | TGTGCCAGCAGTTACGCGACCCGGACAGGGACTTTCTTT
NA | TRBJ1-1 | TRBV5-8 | few | CASSLRGSGGANTEAFF | TGTGCCAGCAGCTTGCGGGGGAGTGGGGGAGCGAACACTGAAGCTTTCTTT
NA | TRBJ1-1 | TRBV5-1 | NA | CASSLESPADTEAFF | TGCGCCAGCAGCTTGGAGAGCCCCGCGGACACTGAAGCTTTCTTT
NA | TRBJ1-1 | TRBV9 | NA | CASSVTVNTEAFF | TGTGCCAGCAGCGTCACCGTGAACACTGAAGCTTTCTTT
NA | TRBJ2-2 | TRBV7-3 | NA | CASSLVTSGELFF | TGTGCCAGCAGCTTAGTGACTAGCGGGGAGCTGTTTTTT
TRBD1 | TRBJ1-2 | TRBV12-3/TRBV12-4 | NA | CASRRTGDYGYTF | TGTGCCAGCAGAAGGACAGGGGACTATGGCTACACCTTC
NA | TRBJ2-2 | TRBV6-5 | NA | CASSLAGRAGELFF | TGTGCCAGCAGTCTCGCGGGTAGGGCCGGGGAGCTGTTTTTT
TRBD1 | TRBJ1-5 | TRBV2 | once | CASSTIPGQSQHF | TGTGCCAGCAGCACAATACCGGGACAGTCCCAGCATTTT
NA | TRBJ2-1 | TRBV5-3 | NA | CARSLNLGEGEQFF | TGTGCCAGAAGCTTGAACCTCGGCGAGGGTGAGCAGTTCTTC
NA | TRBJ1-2 | TRBV4-1 | NA | CASSQAQGVLNYGYTF | TGCGCCAGCAGCCAAGCACAGGGAGTTCTTAACTATGGCTACACCTTC
TRBD2 | TRBJ2-5 | TRBV11-2 | NA | CASSLEVSGGPWETQYF | TGTGCCAGCAGCTTAGAAGTTAGCGGGGGGCCGTGGGAGACCCAGTACTTC
NA | TRBJ1-2 | TRBV7-9 | NA | CASSSGVYGYTF | TGTGCCAGCAGCTCAGGGGTATATGGCTACACCTTC
TRBD1 | TRBJ2-7 | TRBV6-6 | NA | CASSRRGGTGASYEQYF | TGTGCCAGCAGTCGGCGGGGAGGGACAGGGGCGTCCTACGAGCAGTACTTC
NA | TRBJ2-3 | TRBV6-1 | NA | CASSEVYTDTQYF | TGTGCCAGCAGTGAAGTGTACACAGATACGCAGTATTTT
NA | TRBJ1-1 | TRBV12-3/TRBV12-4 | NA | CASSLATGRAFF | TGTGCCAGCAGTTTAGCTACAGGGAGGGCTTTCTTT
TRBD1 | TRBJ1-6 | TRBV7-6 | NA | CASSLRQGADSPLHF | TGTGCCAGCAGCTTAAGGCAGGGGGCGGATTCACCCCTCCACTTT
NA | TRBJ1-5 | TRBV6-5 | NA | CASRRGSQSNQPQHF | TGTGCCAGCAGGCGGGGCAGCCAGAGCAATCAGCCCCAGCATTTT
NA | TRBJ2-7 | TRBV19 | NA | CASGRGLGYEQYF | TGTGCCAGTGGAAGGGGTTTAGGCTACGAGCAGTACTTC
TRBD1 | TRBJ1-2 | TRBV14 | NA | CASSRQGVKNGYTF | TGTGCCAGCAGCAGACAGGGAGTTAAGAATGGCTACACCTTC
TRBD1 | TRBJ1-6 | TRBV25-1 | NA | CASRTPGQGRNSPLHF | TGTGCCAGCAGGACCCCGGGACAGGGTAGGAATTCACCCCTCCACTTT
NA | TRBJ2-1 | TRBV21-1 | NA | CASRVGMGGNEQFF | TGTGCCAGCAGGGTCGGTATGGGAGGCAATGAGCAGTTCTTC
TRBD2 | TRBJ2-7 | TRBV9 | NA | CASSVDPNLAGGPYEQYF | TGTGCCAGCAGCGTAGATCCCAATCTAGCGGGGGGACCCTACGAGCAGTACTTC
TRBD1 | TRBJ2-7 | TRBV19 | NA | CASRRTGLNEQYF | TGTGCCAGTAGGCGGACAGGGTTGAACGAGCAGTACTTC
TRBD1 | TRBJ1-1 | TRBV7-7 | NA | CASSPPDRDTEAFF | TGTGCTAGCAGCCCACCCGACAGGGACACTGAAGCTTTCTTT
NA | TRBJ1-1 | TRBV14 | few | CASSHSEGRGTEAFF | TGTGCCAGCAGCCACTCGGAGGGGAGGGGCACTGAAGCTTTCTTT
NA | TRBJ1-1 | TRBV4-1 | NA | CASSQSTASGDTEAFF | TGCGCCAGCAGCCAGTCAACAGCTTCCGGCGACACTGAAGCTTTCTTT
NA | TRBJ1-5 | TRBV10-1 | many | CASTYPYRQNQPQHF | TGCGCCAGCACCTACCCATACAGACAGAATCAGCCCCAGCATTTT
NA | TRBJ1-2 | TRBV7-2 | NA | CASSTQGGGNYGYTF | TGTGCCAGCAGCACACAGGGAGGCGGTAACTATGGCTACACCTTC
NA | TRBJ1-2 | TRBV12-3/TRBV12-4 | NA | CASSSREGYTF | TGTGCCAGCAGTTCCCGGGAAGGCTACACCTTC
NA | TRBJ1-4 | TRBV27 | NA | CASSLLGYGTTNEKLFF | TGTGCCAGCAGTTTATTAGGATACGGAACAACTAATGAAAAACTGTTTTTT
TRBD1 | TRBJ1-5 | TRBV2 | NA | CASRGTGNQPQHF | TGTGCCAGCAGAGGGACAGGCAATCAGCCCCAGCATTTT